This TCR beta chain was sequenced for a study of T-cell memory formation after mild COVID-19. Each CDR3 protein gets one entry after TCRdb re-called the 5' RACE reads with MiXCR. In the table there are roughly 350,000 distinct CDR3 sequences, around 15% of which are singletons. General study points: CD4+ clones that contracted lay mainly in CM and EM; CD8+ ones lay in EMRA. Cross-reactive memory apparently joined, as some responding clones appeared in pre-infection memory.

Note on this clonotype: Antigen unknown.

V was cut by 4 bases and J by 10 bases, with 17 bases left in between. The CDR3 has 14 amino acids. The sequence came from a young man who had mild COVID-19 (a few samples of this study predate the infection). Cell type and time point are not known. Sequences were obtained from PBMCs or a T cell subset sorted from them (not recorded which). V gene TRBV12-3 or TRBV12-4 combines with J gene TRBJ1-5, with D possibly matching TRBD1 (5 bases). The chain's CDR3 is CASSSGDGGGPQHF. The CDR3 DNA is TGTGCCAGCAGTTCCGGGGACGGGGGAGGACCCCAGCATTTT.